The 21 T cell receptor beta chains below were found in one sample sequenced in a study of T cells in Graves' hyperthyroidism and ophthalmopathy. Amplification targeted TCR beta CDR3 regions from RNA transcripts. During a first-round RT-PCR of the TCR CDR3, the HTBI primer set was used. TCRdb recomputed calls from the multiplex PCR reads with MiXCR, one row per CDR3 protein. The sample includes about 300,000 distinct CDR3 sequences, 15% to 20% seen only once; the top ten take 35% to 45%. Specimen: blood. These receptors all come from a man aged 50-59 years with Graves' ophthalmopathy.

There are many counts of this clonotype. This chain connects TRBV5-1 to TRBJ2-7, with 7 bases aligning to TRBD1. The CDR3 runs to 15 residues. The V gene's germline CDR1 is SGHRS and CDR2 YFSETQ. Trimming at V came to 0 bases and at J to 0 bases, leaving 3 bases not matched to a gene. For the CDR3, the DNA is TGCGCCAGCAGCTTGGCCCGGGACAGCTCCTACGAGCAGTACTTC. Its protein is CASSLARDSSYEQYF.

The rearrangement joins TRBV7-2 to TRBJ2-3; TRBD2 matches at 8 bases. The CDR3 covers 15 residues. CDR1 and CDR2 from the germline V gene are SGHTA and FQGNSA. The trim removed 1 base at V and 1 base at J, leaving 1 base unmatched. Here the CDR3 DNA reads TGTGCCAGCAGCTTAGGGCGGGAGGGCACAGATACGCAGTATTTT. It codes for CASSLGREGTDTQYF. Full variable domain (outside the CDR3, taken from reference TRBV7-2 and TRBJ2-3): GAGVSQSPSNKVTEKGKDVELRCDPISGHTALYWYRQSLGQGLEFLIYFQGNSAPDKSGLPSDRFSAERTGGSVSTLTIQRTQQEDSAVYLCASSLGREGTDTQYFGPGTRLTVL.

There are many counts of this clonotype. The gene calls are TRBV2 and TRBJ1-1; D gene ambiguous. CDR1 and CDR2 (germline): SNHLY, FYNNEI. This CDR3 has 13 residues. The V end lost 1 base, the J end lost 7 bases, and 10 bases lay between the germline ends. DNA of the CDR3: TGTGCCAGCAGTGAAGAGACGCGTAGTGAAGCTTTCTTT. Translation: CASSEETRSEAFF.

The chain uses TRBV12-3 or TRBV12-4 and TRBJ2-1; weak D call: TRBD2 (5 bases). V was pared by 3 bases and J by 9 bases, with 12 bases between. The CDR3 runs 13 residues. The CDR3 reads CASSFGLMGEQFF. In DNA, the CDR3 is TGTGCCAGCAGTTTTGGACTGATGGGTGAGCAGTTCTTC.

This clonotype was recorded at least ten times. The chain recombines TRBV10-3 with TRBJ1-2; D uncertain. Germline CDR1 ENHRY, CDR2 SYGVKD. The CDR3 has 12 amino acids. Trimming left V 10 bases short and J 1 base short, with 10 bases between. CDR3 sequence reads: CATHGDNYGYTF. CDR3 bases: TGTGCCACCCACGGGGATAACTATGGCTACACCTTC.

This clonotype was counted between two and nine times. The chain's CDR3 is CATSREDRNTEAFF. The CDR3 nucleotides read TGTGCCACCAGCAGAGAGGACAGGAACACTGAAGCTTTCTTT. This chain joins TRBV15 and TRBJ1-1, with D possibly being TRBD1 (6 bases). CDR1 is LNHNV, CDR2 YYDKDF, per germline (reference sequence). V gave up 0 bases and J gave up 1 base, with 6 bases separating them. The length of the CDR3 is 14 residues.

This chain links TRBV7-9 with TRBJ2-6; D is ambiguous. Germline CDR1 SEHNR, CDR2 FQNEAQ (reference sequence). The ends were cut back, 0 bases at V and 0 bases at J, with 0 bases in the middle. This CDR3 is 14 amino acids long. CDR3 coding DNA: TGTGCCAGCAGCTTAGCCTCTGGGGCCAACGTCCTGACTTTC. Translation gives CASSLASGANVLTF.

This clonotype was seen at least ten times. The rearrangement joins TRBV7-2 to TRBJ2-5; 7 bases align to TRBD2. The CDR3 is 15 amino acids. The germline gives CDR1 SGHTA, CDR2 FQGNSA. V lost 1 base and J lost 5; bases outside the gene matches: 7. CDR3 residues: CASSLGIGLGETQYF. The CDR3 bases are TGTGCCAGCAGCTTAGGGATCGGACTAGGCGAGACCCAGTACTTC.

This clonotype was found many times. This chain joins TRBV30 and TRBJ1-4; TRBD1 is a possible D gene (6 bases). Germline loops: CDR1 GTSNPN, CDR2 SVGIG (reference sequence). V dropped 0 bases and J dropped 8 bases, with 10 bases sitting between them. This CDR3 has 13 residues. The CDR3 DNA is TGTGCCTGGAGTGTAAGGCAGGGGGAAAAACTGTTTTTT. Encoded protein: CAWSVRQGEKLFF.

This clonotype was picked up one time. V is TRBV10-3 and J is TRBJ2-5; D perhaps matches TRBD1 (5 bases). Germline V CDR1 and CDR2: ENHRY, SYGVKD. V was shortened by 2 bases and J by 2 bases, with 9 bases between the two germline ends. The CDR3 is 14 residues long. In DNA, the CDR3 is TGTGCCATCAGTGAGGAGACAGTTCAAGAGACCCAGTACTTC. Translating gives CAISEETVQETQYF.

The V and J genes are TRBV7-8 and TRBJ1-4, with D perhaps TRBD1 (6 bases). The CDR3 sequence is 16 residues long. V lost 5 bases to trimming and J lost 3 bases, with 16 bases between them. From germline, CDR1 is SGHVS and CDR2 FQNEAQ. Here the CDR3 reads CASSPFTGLANEKLFF. DNA of the CDR3: TGTGCCAGCAGCCCATTTACAGGGTTGGCTAATGAAAAACTGTTTTTT.

This chain links TRBV20-1 with TRBJ2-1; 9 bases fit TRBD2. The CDR3 spans 14 residues. Losses at the gene ends were 5 bases for V and 1 base for J; bases not matched to a gene: 3. Germline V gene data show CDR1 as DFQATT and CDR2 as SNEGSKA (reference sequence). This CDR3 is CSAGRGGSYNEQFF. The CDR3 DNA reads as TGCAGTGCTGGGCGGGGGGGATCCTACAATGAGCAGTTCTTC.

This clonotype turned up a few times. V gene TRBV14 combines with J gene TRBJ2-5; TRBD1 is a possible D gene (6 bases). The CDR3 spans 18 residues. V lost 0 bases, J lost 4 bases, and 21 bases lay in between. The germline CDR1 and CDR2 sequences are SGHDN and FVKESK. CDR3 sequence reads: CASSQDGTRGARRETQYF. CDR3 DNA sequence: TGTGCCAGCAGCCAAGATGGGACAAGGGGTGCTCGGCGAGAGACCCAGTACTTC.

There are a few counts of this clonotype. CDR3 region: CATGTGLSYEQYF. The DNA for the CDR3 is TGTGCCACCGGGACAGGGCTCTCCTACGAGCAGTACTTC. The chain links TRBV25-1 to TRBJ2-7; 9 bases match TRBD1. The germline gives CDR1 MGHDK, CDR2 SYGVNS. The CDR3 totals 13 residues. Germline trimming cut 10 bases from V and 0 bases from J; bases unmatched to any gene: 4.

The table lists this clonotype with many counts. The chain is built from TRBV3-1 and TRBJ2-5; 11 bases are shared with TRBD2. Germline CDR1 is LGHDT and CDR2 is YNNKEL (reference sequence). The V segment lost 4 bases and the J segment 2 bases; nucleotides outside the gene matches: 6. This CDR3 is 16 amino acids long. The CDR3 coding sequence is TGTGCCAGCAGCCTCCCCCGGACTAGCGGGCAAGAGACCCAGTACTTC. As protein: CASSLPRTSGQETQYF.

In its sample, this clonotype was seen many times. The chain uses TRBV11-2 and TRBJ2-3, with D possibly being TRBD2 (6 bases). V was shortened by 5 bases and J by 6 bases, with 24 bases between the two germline ends. Germline CDR1 and CDR2: SGHAT and FQNNGV. This CDR3 region has 17 residues. Here the CDR3 DNA reads TGTGCCAGCAGCGTTGACTGGGACTCGTCGGTGGCGGATACGCAGTATTTT. Translation: CASSVDWDSSVADTQYF.

This clonotype was picked up many times. The chain couples TRBV5-1 to TRBJ2-2; 9 nucleotides line up with TRBD2. The CDR3 is 17 amino acids. CDR1 and CDR2 (germline): SGHRS, YFSETQ. The J segment lost 7 bases and the V segment lost 4 bases, leaving 14 bases of the junction unmatched. CDR3: CASSLLGGRAVSGELFF. The CDR3 DNA reads TGCGCCAGCAGCCTTCTCGGCGGGAGGGCCGTAAGCGGGGAGCTGTTTTTT.

The rearrangement uses TRBV5-4 and TRBJ1-1; no reliable D call. Germline loops: CDR1 SGHNT, CDR2 YYREEE (reference sequence). Trimming took 4 bases from V and 5 from J, leaving 15 bases between them. The CDR3 sequence is 14 residues long. DNA for the CDR3: TGTGCCAGCAGCCATTCGGCGGGTGGGACTGAAGCTTTCTTT. Amino acids: CASSHSAGGTEAFF. Drawing the rest from reference TRBV5-4 and TRBJ1-1, the complete variable domain is ETGVTQSPTHLIKTRGQQVTLRCSSQSGHNTVSWYQQALGQGPQFIFQYYREEENGRGNFPPRFSGLQFPNYSSELNVNALELDDSALYLCASSHSAGGTEAFFGQGTRLTVV.

This clonotype was seen just once. An end of the junction does not agree with germline; a read error may underlie this. The genes are TRBV7-3 and TRBJ2-2; D may be TRBD1 or TRBD2 (5 bases each). CDR3 length equals 14 residues. Germline-derived CDR1 and CDR2 are SGHTA and FQGTGA. CDR3 nucleotide sequence: TGTGCCAGCAGCTTACAACCGAACACCGGGGACCTGTTTTTT. Translating gives CASSLQPNTGDLFF. The full variable domain, its missing parts supplied by reference TRBV7-3 and TRBJ2-2, is GAGVSQTPSNKVTEKGKYVELRCDPISGHTALYWYRQSLGQGPEFLIYFQGTGAADDSGLPNDRFFAVRPEGSVSTLKIQRTERGDSAVYLCASSLQPNTGDLFFGEGSRLTVL.

The genes are TRBV2 and TRBJ2-1; D is tentatively TRBD1 or TRBD2 (5 bases each). Germline loops: CDR1 SNHLY, CDR2 FYNNEI. This CDR3 comprises 16 residues. V was trimmed by 6 bases and J by 4 bases, leaving 19 bases between them. The CDR3 reads CASSEEPGPFYNEQFF. CDR3 nucleotides: TGTGCCAGCAGCGAGGAACCGGGACCCTTTTACAATGAGCAGTTCTTC.

CDR3 nucleotide sequence: TGCAGTGCTAGAGACACGACTAGATCCTACGAGCAGTACTTC. It translates to CSARDTTRSYEQYF. V gene TRBV20-1 combines with J gene TRBJ2-7, with a tentative D call TRBD2 (6 bases). The CDR3 loop spans 14 amino acids. The germline V and J ends were trimmed by 0 bases and 1 base, with 10 bases remaining between them. The germline gives CDR1 DFQATT, CDR2 SNEGSKA (reference sequence).